This T cell receptor beta chain emerged from a study of blood T cell repertoires in COVID-19. Trimming cost V 0 bases and J 8 bases, with 19 bases left between them. Germline V gene lookup returns CDR1 SGHVS and CDR2 FQNEAQ. The CDR3 extends over 16 amino acids. Using immunoSEQ multiplex PCR, the repertoire was profiled, and TCRdb retains in-frame clones only, with some absent. Of 400,000 or so clones listed, about 89% are singletons. The sequence derives from a woman between 35 and 50 years old with COVID-19, enrolled during active disease. This chain uses TRBV7-8 with TRBJ1-2; D remains ambiguous. Sequencing input: peripheral blood. CDR3 loop: CASSLALAGLVGGYTF. CDR3 bases: TGTGCCAGCAGCTTAGCACTGGCGGGCCTGGTAGGAGGCTACACCTTC.